The 10 T cell receptor beta chains below come from one sample, sequenced in a study of tissue T cells after allogeneic stem cell transplantation. Data came from immunoSEQ multiplex PCR; TCRdb stores just in-frame clones and leaves some out. The repertoire consists of fewer than 6,000 clones, with roughly 47% occurring once and the leading ten covering approximately 3.2%. Documented time point: mouse harvest day 7 after allogeneic transplant. Tail vein injection delivered 10^7 T-cell-depleted bone marrow cells and 10^6 splenic CD5+ T cells. The material sequenced was skin. The receptors stem from a female BALB/c mouse given C57BL/6 T cells with graft-versus-host disease after an allogeneic hematopoietic cell transplant.

This clone was counted a few times. Mouse gene names apply. The read is 1 residue too short to cover the CDR3 end, so that end is filled in from the germline J gene. The chain combines TRBV26 with TRBJ1-2; D might be TRBD1 (5 bases). Trimming took off 0 bases at V and 4 bases at J, with 12 bases between the two ends. This CDR3 contains 15 residues. Germline V gene sequence: CDR1 KGHPV, CDR2 FQNQEV (reference sequence). CDR3 DNA, as far as it was read: TGTGCCAGCAGTCTGTCGGCAGGGTCAGGCTCCGACTACACC. Its translation is CASSLSAGSGSDYT. The CDR3 in full is CASSLSAGSGSDYTF.

This clone was seen more than once but under ten times. Gene names refer to mouse genes. The observed sequence ends 1 residue before the CDR3 terminus, with the missing tail filled in from the germline J gene. The chain combines TRBV26 with TRBJ1-3; the D is unclear. Germline V gene data show CDR1 as KGHPV and CDR2 as FQNQEV (reference sequence). The ends were cut back, 9 bases at V and 0 bases at J, with 6 bases in the middle. The CDR3 has 12 residues. The part of the CDR3 DNA that was read is TGTGCCAGTACAGATTCTGGAAATACGCTCTAT. Protein product: CASTDSGNTLY. The full CDR3 reads CASTDSGNTLYF.

As for this clone: Gene names are the mouse ones. From the germline J gene comes the end of the CDR3, since the read stops 1 residue before it. The chain has TRBV13-3 and TRBJ2-5; 11 bases line up with TRBD1. The V gene end was trimmed by 5 bases and the J gene end by 3 bases; junction bases not matched to a gene: 2. The CDR3 spans 14 residues. Germline assignment: CDR1 NNHDY and CDR2 SYVADS. Incomplete CDR3 DNA: TGTGCCAGCAGCCGGGACAGGGGGCAAGACACCCAGTAC. This translates into CASSRDRGQDTQY. The CDR3 in full is CASSRDRGQDTQYF.

This clone has only a few counts. Mouse gene names and germline throughout. The read falls 1 residue short of the CDR3 end, and the missing part is taken from the germline J gene. The chain combines TRBV14 with TRBJ2-3, with D maybe TRBD1 (6 bases). The germline V gene has CDR1 SGHDT and CDR2 FRDEAV. CDR3 length equals 15 residues. Deletions cut 1 base from V and 1 base from J, with 10 bases between. Here the CDR3 reads CASSFRPGGAETLYF. CDR3 DNA (partial): TGTGCCAGCAGTTTCAGGCCAGGGGGTGCAGAAACGCTGTAT.

The sample holds a few counts of this clone. Germline and genes: mouse. The sequenced fragment ends 1 residue before the CDR3 boundary, so the rest is inferred from the germline J gene. This sequence joins TRBV29 and TRBJ2-1, with a weak D call TRBD1 (5 bases). This CDR3 has 16 residues. The V and J ends lost 2 bases and 3 bases respectively, with 14 bases between them. CDR1 MSHET and CDR2 SYDVDS come from the germline V gene. CDR3 sequence reads: CASSLEVGRGYAEQFF. The CDR3 bases that were read are TGTGCTAGCAGTTTAGAGGTCGGGAGGGGCTATGCTGAGCAGTTC.

In regard to this clone: Genes and germline come from the mouse. The read ends 1 residue before the CDR3 terminus; that terminus is restored from the germline J gene. The genes are TRBV3 and TRBJ1-1; D possibly corresponds to TRBD1 (6 bases). CDR3 length: 15 residues. Trimming shortened V by 5 bases and J by 0 bases, and 13 bases separated the two germline ends. Germline V gene sequence: CDR1 SNHLY, CDR2 FYNGKV (reference sequence). The CDR3 bases that were read are TGTGCCAGCAGCCTCAGGGGCGCAGCAAACACAGAAGTCTTC. Protein sequence: CASSLRGAANTEVF. The entire CDR3 sequence reads CASSLRGAANTEVFF.

Note on this clone: The gene names given are mouse names. The CDR3 end falls 1 residue outside the read, so it is completed with the germline J gene. This chain uses TRBV26 with TRBJ2-7; no clear D gene. The CDR3 totals 11 residues. Germline CDR1 and CDR2: KGHPV and FQNQEV (reference sequence). Trimming left V 5 bases short and J 5 bases short, with 7 bases between. CDR3 DNA, as far as it was read: TGTGCCAGCAGTTTACAAAATGAACAGTAC. Translated, it gives CASSLQNEQY. Given in full, the CDR3 is CASSLQNEQYF.

In regard to this clone: Here the gene names and germline are mouse. The CDR3 end is not reached by the read, which stops 1 residue before it; the germline J gene fills it in. The genes are TRBV3 and TRBJ2-5; 10 bases are a match to TRBD2. Germline values: CDR1 SNHLY, CDR2 FYNGKV (reference sequence). This CDR3 spans 15 amino acids. The J segment lost 6 bases and the V segment lost 5 bases, leaving 8 bases of the junction unmatched. The DNA read from the CDR3 is TGTGCCAGCAGCCCTCTGGGGGGGCGCGGGGACACCCAGTAC. It encodes CASSPLGGRGDTQY. The full CDR3 reads CASSPLGGRGDTQYF.

Remarks on this clone: Germline and genes: mouse. The CDR3 goes on 1 residue after the read ends, and that part is filled in from the germline J gene. The rearrangement links TRBV26 to TRBJ1-3; D may be TRBD1 (5 bases). Trimming left V 2 bases short and J 0 bases short, with 11 bases between. This CDR3 has 16 amino acids. Germline V gene lookup returns CDR1 KGHPV and CDR2 FQNQEV (reference sequence). The CDR3 DNA, read in part, is TGTGCCAGCAGTCTGGGGGGGAGCCATTCTGGAAATACGCTCTAT. Translating it yields CASSLGGSHSGNTLY. The full CDR3 reads CASSLGGSHSGNTLYF.

Points on this clone: The genes are named according to mouse. Partial CDR3 DNA: TGTGCCAGCAGACCAGGGACAGAAGTCTTC. Translated: CASRPGTEVF. Given in full, the CDR3 is CASRPGTEVFF. The chain carries TRBV14 and TRBJ1-1; tentatively, D is TRBD1 (5 bases). From the germline J gene comes the end of the CDR3, since the read stops 1 residue before it. This CDR3 comprises 11 residues. Germline values: CDR1 SGHDT, CDR2 FRDEAV. V shed 5 bases and J shed 5 bases, with 7 bases lying between them.